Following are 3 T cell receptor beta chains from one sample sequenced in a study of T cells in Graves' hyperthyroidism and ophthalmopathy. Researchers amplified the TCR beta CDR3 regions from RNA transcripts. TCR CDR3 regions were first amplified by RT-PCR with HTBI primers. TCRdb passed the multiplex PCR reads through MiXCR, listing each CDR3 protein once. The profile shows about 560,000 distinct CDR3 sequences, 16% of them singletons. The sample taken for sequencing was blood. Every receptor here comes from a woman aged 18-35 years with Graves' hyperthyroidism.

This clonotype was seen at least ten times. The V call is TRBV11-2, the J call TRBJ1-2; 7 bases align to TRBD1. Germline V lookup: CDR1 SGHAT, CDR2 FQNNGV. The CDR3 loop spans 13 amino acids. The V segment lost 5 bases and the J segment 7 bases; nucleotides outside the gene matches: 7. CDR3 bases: TGTGCCAGCAGCGCAACAGGGGTCTCTGGCTACACCTTC. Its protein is CASSATGVSGYTF.

CDR3 sequence (DNA): TGTGCCAGCAGTGAATGGGGGGGCGCAGAGACCCAGTACTTC. Its translation is CASSEWGGAETQYF. The V gene is TRBV6-1, the J gene TRBJ2-5; D may be TRBD2 (7 bases). The V and J ends lost 2 bases and 4 bases respectively, with 11 bases between them. The CDR3 is 14 amino acids. Germline-derived CDR1 and CDR2 are MNHNS and SASEGT.

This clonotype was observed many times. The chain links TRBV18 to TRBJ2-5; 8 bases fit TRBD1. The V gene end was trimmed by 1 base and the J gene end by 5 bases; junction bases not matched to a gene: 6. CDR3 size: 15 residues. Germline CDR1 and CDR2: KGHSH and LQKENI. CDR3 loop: CASSPLAGGEETQYF. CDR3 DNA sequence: TGTGCCAGCTCACCACTCGCAGGGGGCGAGGAGACCCAGTACTTC. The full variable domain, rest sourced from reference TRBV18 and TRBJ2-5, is NAGVMQNPRHLVRRRGQEARLRCSPMKGHSHVYWYRQLPEEGLKFMVYLQKENIIDESGMPKERFSAEFPKEGPSILRIQQVVRGDSAAYFCASSPLAGGEETQYFGPGTRLLVL.